Below, 17 T cell receptor beta chains from the same sample are listed, as sequenced in a study of T cells in Graves' hyperthyroidism and ophthalmopathy. The investigators amplified TCR beta CDR3 regions from RNA transcripts. First-round RT-PCR with HTBI primers amplified the TCR CDR3 region. From the multiplex PCR reads, TCRdb called clonotypes with MiXCR, one entry per CDR3 protein. The table shows 100,000 to 130,000 distinct CDR3 sequences, with roughly 15% occurring only once. The sample consisted of blood. The receptors were sampled from a woman aged 50 to 60 with Graves' hyperthyroidism.

This clonotype was counted at least ten times. V is TRBV24-1 and J is TRBJ2-2; maybe TRBD2 (7 bases). Germline V gene lookup returns CDR1 KGHDR and CDR2 SFDVKD. The CDR3 runs 17 residues. V lost 4 bases and J 2 bases, leaving 16 bases between the germline ends. In DNA form, the CDR3 reads TGTGCCACCAGTGACCTTAAGGCGGGGGCCAACACCGGGGAGCTGTTTTTT. It yields the protein CATSDLKAGANTGELFF.

This clonotype has at least ten counts. V gene TRBV27 combines with J gene TRBJ2-7; D is undetermined. The CDR3 loop spans 11 amino acids. In germline, CDR1 is MNHEY, CDR2 SMNVEV (reference sequence). Trimming took 8 bases from V and 0 from J, leaving 5 bases between them. The CDR3 loop is CASGYSYEQYF. The CDR3 DNA reads TGTGCCAGCGGATACTCCTACGAGCAGTACTTC.

The rearrangement uses TRBV7-9 and TRBJ2-4; 12 bases fit TRBD2. Germline-derived CDR1 and CDR2 are SEHNR and FQNEAQ (reference sequence). V was pared by 3 bases and J by 7 bases, with 4 bases of the junction left unmatched. The CDR3 sequence is 15 residues long. CDR3 nucleotides: TGTGCCAGCAGCTTGACTAGCGGGAGATGGAACATTCAGTACTTC. Translating gives CASSLTSGRWNIQYF.

On this clonotype itself: A much larger clone is a single base away; this may be a read error. The chain joins TRBV6-2 or TRBV6-3 to TRBJ1-5; maybe TRBD1 (6 bases). Germline values: CDR1 MNHEY, CDR2 SVGEGT. This CDR3 is built from 12 residues. The DNA of the CDR3 is TGTGCCAGCAGTACAGGGACTCAGCCCCTGCATTTT. Amino acids: CASSTGTQPLHF.

CDR3 sequence reads: CASRPLLRLAGGSSYNEQFF. The CDR3 bases are TGTGCCAGCAGACCCTTGTTGCGACTAGCGGGAGGGAGCTCCTACAATGAGCAGTTCTTC. This sequence joins TRBV3-1 and TRBJ2-1; 14 bases match TRBD2. V lost 6 bases, J lost 0 bases, and 13 bases stayed unmatched. Per the germline V gene, CDR1 is LGHDT and CDR2 is YNNKEL (reference sequence). The CDR3 consists of 20 residues.

This clonotype has at least ten counts. This chain connects TRBV24-1 to TRBJ2-1; D possibly uses TRBD1 or TRBD2 (5 bases each). Germline V CDR1 and CDR2: KGHDR, SFDVKD. The CDR3 has 14 residues. V was shortened by 9 bases and J by 9 bases, with 20 bases between the two germline ends. The CDR3 nucleotides read TGTGCCACCCAATCAGGGCTCCGTCGGGGTGAGCAGTTCTTC. It specifies CATQSGLRRGEQFF.

As DNA, the CDR3 is TGTGCCAGTCTGCCCAGGGGGGGCCAATCGGCAGAGACCCAGTACTTC. This translates into CASLPRGGQSAETQYF. The rearrangement uses TRBV6-1 and TRBJ2-5; perhaps D is TRBD1 or TRBD2 (7 bases each). Germline V gene data show CDR1 as MNHNS and CDR2 as SASEGT. Trimming took off 9 bases at V and 4 bases at J, with 24 bases between the two ends. The CDR3 length is 16 residues.

This clonotype came up many times. This sequence joins TRBV6-1 and TRBJ2-2, with D tentatively TRBD1 (6 bases). V was clipped by 5 bases and J by 8 bases, with 18 bases between them. Germline V gene data show CDR1 as MNHNS and CDR2 as SASEGT. The CDR3 loop spans 15 amino acids. DNA of the CDR3: TGTGCCAGCAGTTACAGACCGGGACAACCGGGGGAGCTGTTTTTT. Its protein is CASSYRPGQPGELFF.

This clonotype was observed at least ten times. The rearrangement links TRBV6-1 to TRBJ1-4, with a tentative D call TRBD1 (6 bases). V lost 6 bases and J lost 0, with 11 bases in between. In germline, CDR1 is MNHNS, CDR2 SASEGT. CDR3 length equals 15 residues. In DNA, the CDR3 is TGTGCCAGCAGAAGACCAGGGGCAACTAATGAAAAACTGTTTTTT. Translating gives CASRRPGATNEKLFF.

This clonotype was seen many times. This chain's CDR3 is CASSFGKGTEQYF. The CDR3 nucleotides are TGTGCCAGCAGCTTCGGGAAGGGGACCGAGCAGTACTTC. V gene TRBV5-5 combines with J gene TRBJ2-7, with D tentatively TRBD1 or TRBD2 (5 bases each). The CDR3 loop spans 13 amino acids. Germline CDR1 reads SGHKS; CDR2 reads YYEKEE (reference sequence). Trimming left V 2 bases short and J 6 bases short, with 12 bases between.

This clonotype was recorded at least ten times. This chain links TRBV20-1 with TRBJ1-1, with TRBD1 identical over 9 bases. There are 14 residues in the CDR3. Germline-derived CDR1 and CDR2 are DFQATT and SNEGSKA (reference sequence). The junction had 15 bases not matched to a gene; V was cut back by 6 bases and J by 10 bases. In DNA form, the CDR3 reads TGCAGTGCGCGGGACGGGACAGGGAATCTAGGAGCTTTCTTT. Translating it yields CSARDGTGNLGAFF.

This clonotype has at least ten counts. The rearrangement uses TRBV19 and TRBJ1-5; perhaps TRBD1 as D (5 bases). The CDR3 totals 14 residues. Germline CDR1 and CDR2: LNHDA and SQIVND (reference sequence). V was shortened by 6 bases and J by 3 bases, with 12 bases between the two germline ends. Written as DNA, the CDR3 is TGTGCCAGTAGCCGCAGGGAATCCAATCAGCCCCAGCATTTT. Protein sequence: CASSRRESNQPQHF.

This clonotype was recorded many times. The V gene is TRBV6-1, the J gene TRBJ1-2; D might be TRBD1 (6 bases). This CDR3 spans 14 amino acids. The germline gives CDR1 MNHNS, CDR2 SASEGT. The V end was cut by 6 bases, the J end by 2 bases, with 13 bases between. The chain's CDR3 is CASSPTGQNYGYTF. Here the CDR3 DNA reads TGTGCCAGCAGCCCCACAGGGCAGAACTATGGCTACACCTTC.

The sample holds many counts of this clonotype. For the CDR3, the DNA is TGTGCCAGCAGCGTTAAACGGGAGCGGGGAGACATGAACACTGAAGCTTTCTTT. Its translation: CASSVKRERGDMNTEAFF. The gene calls are TRBV12-3 or TRBV12-4 and TRBJ1-1; D not certain. This CDR3 has 18 residues. Trimming left V 6 bases short and J 0 bases short, with 23 bases between.

This clonotype was picked up many times. The chain is built from TRBV12-3 or TRBV12-4 and TRBJ2-7; D is ambiguous. The CDR3 runs to 12 residues. Trimming left V 5 bases short and J 1 base short, with 6 bases between. The CDR3 DNA sequence: TGTGCCAGCAGTCAAATATCCTACGAGCAGTACTTC. Translated, it gives CASSQISYEQYF.

The chain joins TRBV2 to TRBJ2-1; perhaps TRBD1 as D (5 bases). The CDR3 covers 11 residues. Per germline, CDR1 SNHLY and CDR2 FYNNEI. V was cut by 7 bases and J by 6 bases, with 7 bases left in between. The CDR3 protein is CASTRGNEQFF. CDR3 DNA: TGTGCCAGCACTAGGGGCAATGAGCAGTTCTTC.

This chain connects TRBV3-1 to TRBJ1-1; D is unresolved. Germline CDR1 LGHDT, CDR2 YNNKEL (reference sequence). This CDR3 contains 13 residues. The V end was cut by 1 base, the J end by 2 bases, with 5 bases between. The CDR3 spells CASSQGPNTEAFF. The CDR3 region has the DNA TGTGCCAGCAGCCAAGGCCCAAACACTGAAGCTTTCTTT.